Listed below are T cell receptor beta chains from one sample, sequenced in a study of HIV-infected children after antiretroviral therapy interruption. TCRdb ran MiXCR on the 3' RACE reads and lists one entry per CDR3 protein. Among more than 85,000 distinct CDR3 sequences listed, 6.9% were seen once. The source material was CD45RA+ CD4+ T cells from PBMCs, pooled from several time points, sampled from a donor given antiretroviral therapy, either interrupted or continuous. These TCRs come from a pool of human donors with HIV. Each CDR3 is given with its conserved first and last residue. Each record gives: D gene, clone size, J gene, V gene, CDR3 protein, CDR3 DNA. A D gene is named only where the DNA matches it firmly. Only some rows state a clone size, as once, few, many or a class for expanded clones.

. | many | TRBJ2-7 | TRBV5-1 | CASSLGAPYEQYF | TGCGCCAGCAGCTTGGGGGCACCTTACGAGCAGTACTTC
. | . | TRBJ2-7 | TRBV18 | CASSPRSSYEQYF | TGTGCCAGCTCACCTCGGAGCTCCTACGAGCAGTACTTC
. | many | TRBJ2-3 | TRBV4-2 | CASSQVRSGGTDTQYF | TGTGCCAGCAGCCAAGTTCGATCTGGGGGCACAGATACGCAGTATTTT
. | many | TRBJ1-1 | TRBV20-1 | CSAREGSRRNTEAFF | TGCAGTGCTAGAGAGGGTTCACGTCGCAACACTGAAGCTTTCTTT
. | . | TRBJ2-1 | TRBV28 | CASSFNGAYNEQFF | TGTGCCAGCAGTTTTAACGGGGCCTACAATGAGCAGTTCTTC
. | many | TRBJ2-5 | TRBV3-2 | CASSQEVPYQETQYF | TGTGCCAGCAGCCAAGAGGTACCATACCAAGAGACCCAGTACTTC
. | many | TRBJ2-2 | TRBV5-1 | CASSLRRTNTGELFF | TGCGCCAGCAGCTTGAGGCGAACGAACACCGGGGAGCTGTTTTTT
. | few | TRBJ2-7 | TRBV5-1 | CASSEDSSYEQYF | TGCGCCAGCAGCGAGGACAGCTCCTACGAGCAGTACTTC
. | many | TRBJ2-1 | TRBV5-6 | CASSLRASNEQFF | TGTGCCAGCAGCTTGAGGGCTAGCAATGAGCAGTTCTTC
. | . | TRBJ1-5 | TRBV19 | CASSTGRLGNQPQHF | TGTGCCAGTAGCACGGGGCGGTTGGGGAATCAGCCCCAGCATTTT
TRBD1 | many | TRBJ2-2 | TRBV27 | CASSFPGGAVGELFF | TGTGCCAGCAGTTTTCCAGGGGGCGCGGTCGGGGAGCTGTTTTTT
. | many | TRBJ1-5 | TRBV23-1 | CASSQSNQPQHF | TGCGCCAGCAGTCAATCGAATCAGCCCCAGCATTTT
. | few | TRBJ2-2 | TRBV30 | CAWSIGVTGELFF | TGTGCCTGGAGTATTGGAGTGACCGGGGAGCTGTTTTTT
. | few | TRBJ1-1 | TRBV19 | CASSISGKGPEAFF | TGTGCCAGTAGTATATCCGGAAAAGGGCCTGAAGCTTTCTTT
. | . | TRBJ1-5 | TRBV12-3/TRBV12-4 | CASSSRTVNQPQHF | TGTGCCAGCAGCTCTAGGACGGTCAATCAGCCCCAGCATTTT
. | many | TRBJ1-2 | TRBV15 | CATSRGGYGYTF | TGTGCCACCAGCAGGGGAGGGTATGGCTACACCTTC
TRBD1 | . | TRBJ1-4 | TRBV6-2/TRBV6-3 | CASSPDRVREKLFF | TGTGCCAGCAGTCCAGACAGGGTCAGGGAAAAACTGTTTTTT
TRBD1 | . | TRBJ1-4 | TRBV5-1 | CASSLGVGRGEKLFF | TGCGCCAGCAGCTTGGGAGTCGGCAGGGGGGAAAAACTGTTTTTT
TRBD2 | many | TRBJ2-1 | TRBV2 | CASSDNSGGAYEQFF | TGTGCCAGCAGTGATAATAGCGGGGGGGCTTATGAGCAGTTCTTC
. | many | TRBJ2-1 | TRBV2 | CASSFGTAVPKRFF | TGTGCCAGCAGCTTTGGGACCGCTGTCCCCAAACGGTTCTTC
. | . | TRBJ2-7 | TRBV10-3 | CALRGSTSYEQYF | TGTGCCCTCCGGGGATCCACGTCCTACGAGCAGTACTTC
. | many | TRBJ2-1 | TRBV7-6 | CASSLGLYNEQFF | TGTGCCAGCAGCTTAGGTTTGTACAATGAGCAGTTCTTC
TRBD1 | many | TRBJ1-1 | TRBV5-1 | CASSPGLDRENTEAFF | TGCGCCAGCAGCCCGGGATTGGACAGGGAGAACACTGAAGCTTTCTTT
. | many | TRBJ1-6 | TRBV5-4 | CASSLIDSHNSPLHF | TGTGCCAGCAGCTTGATCGACAGCCATAATTCACCCCTCCACTTT
TRBD1 | . | TRBJ2-7 | TRBV20-1 | CSARPATGWESYEQYF | TGCAGTGCTAGACCCGCGACAGGGTGGGAGTCCTACGAGCAGTACTTC
TRBD1 | . | TRBJ1-2 | TRBV7-2 | CASSPPPGQGGSGYTF | TGTGCCAGCAGCCCTCCCCCCGGACAGGGTGGGTCTGGCTACACCTTC
. | many | TRBJ1-4 | TRBV5-6 | CASSLVGGEKLFF | TGTGCCAGCAGCTTGGTTGGTGGTGAAAAACTGTTTTTT
. | few | TRBJ1-1 | TRBV5-1 | CASSSQGWRTEAFF | TGCGCCAGCAGCTCGCAGGGGTGGCGTACTGAAGCTTTCTTT
. | . | TRBJ2-2 | TRBV27 | CASSFRGNTGELFF | TGTGCCAGCAGTTTCCGGGGGAACACCGGGGAGCTGTTTTTT
. | many | TRBJ2-1 | TRBV6-5 | CASYTGGLGFGEQFF | TGTGCCAGCTATACAGGGGGACTAGGTTTTGGTGAGCAGTTCTTC
. | many | TRBJ2-4 | TRBV15 | CATSRDSSQTKNIQYF | TGTGCCACCAGCAGAGATTCGAGTCAAACCAAAAACATTCAGTACTTC
. | many | TRBJ2-7 | TRBV7-8 | CASSLGPPLRSSYEQYF | TGTGCCAGCAGCTTAGGGCCCCCTTTGCGGAGCTCCTACGAGCAGTACTTC
. | many | TRBJ1-1 | TRBV12-3/TRBV12-4 | CASSDGQRSGAFF | TGTGCCAGCAGTGATGGACAGCGCTCAGGGGCTTTCTTT
. | many | TRBJ1-5 | TRBV6-1 | CASSSYVVDGRNQPQHF | TGTGCCAGCAGCTCCTATGTAGTTGACGGACGCAATCAGCCCCAGCATTTT
. | many | TRBJ2-2 | TRBV7-3 | CASSLTSTFNTGELFF | TGTGCCAGCAGCTTAACCTCGACATTCAACACCGGGGAGCTGTTTTTT
TRBD2 | many | TRBJ2-3 | TRBV20-1 | CSARTPGTSGRRGDTQYF | TGCAGTGCTAGGACCCCCGGGACTAGCGGGAGGCGAGGAGATACGCAGTATTTT
TRBD2 | . | TRBJ2-1 | TRBV18 | CASSPGKWGGSYNEQFF | TGTGCCAGCTCACCAGGAAAGTGGGGAGGGTCCTACAATGAGCAGTTCTTC
TRBD1 | many | TRBJ1-1 | TRBV6-1 | CASSERGGSTEAFF | TGTGCCAGCAGTGAGCGAGGGGGCTCGACTGAAGCTTTCTTT
. | many | TRBJ2-1 | TRBV11-2 | CASSLVAAAYNEQFF | TGTGCCAGCAGCTTAGTAGCGGCCGCCTACAATGAGCAGTTCTTC
. | . | TRBJ2-3 | TRBV5-6 | CASSRYRATDTQYF | TGTGCCAGCAGCAGATACCGGGCCACGGATACGCAGTATTTT
. | many | TRBJ1-1 | TRBV7-6 | CASSLAKGATEAFF | TGTGCCAGCAGCTTAGCTAAAGGGGCCACTGAAGCTTTCTTT
. | many | TRBJ1-1 | TRBV12-3/TRBV12-4 | CASSPGQMNTEAFF | TGTGCCAGCAGCCCCGGACAGATGAACACTGAAGCTTTCTTT
. | many | TRBJ2-1 | TRBV11-3 | CASSFRDVDYNEQFF | TGTGCCAGCAGCTTCCGGGACGTCGACTACAATGAGCAGTTCTTC
TRBD2 | many | TRBJ2-1 | TRBV3-1 | CASSQRGLAVDYNEQFF | TGTGCCAGCAGCCAAAGAGGACTAGCGGTCGACTACAATGAGCAGTTCTTC
. | . | TRBJ1-1 | TRBV7-9 | CASSSKTSNTEAFF | TGTGCCAGCAGCTCAAAAACAAGCAACACTGAAGCTTTCTTT
TRBD2 | many | TRBJ2-4 | TRBV4-2 | CASSQVVNLAGGSYLGIQYF | TGTGCCAGCAGCCAAGTGGTAAATCTAGCGGGGGGGTCCTATCTTGGCATTCAGTACTTC
TRBD1 | . | TRBJ2-2 | TRBV6-2/TRBV6-3 | CASSTGQANTGELFF | TGTGCCAGCAGTACGGGACAGGCGAACACCGGGGAGCTGTTTTTT
. | . | TRBJ2-1 | TRBV3-1 | CASSQGGPWNAYNEQFF | TGTGCCAGCAGCCAAGGAGGGCCTTGGAACGCATACAATGAGCAGTTCTTC